Listed here is a single T cell receptor (beta chain). What it recognizes is unknown. MiXCR, run by TCRdb on the 5' RACE reads, gives a single entry per CDR3 protein. This sample yields approximately 300,000 distinct CDR3 sequences, of which 8.5% to 10% are seen a single time; roughly 18% belongs to the top ten. The V and J ends lost 10 bases and 7 bases respectively, with 17 bases between them. CDR1 and CDR2 (germline): MNHEY, SMNVEV (reference sequence). This CDR3 has 13 residues. The data are from a study of T cells after yellow fever vaccination. Study details: Fractions with few cells were prepared using SMART-Seq v4 Ultra Low Input. General observations from the study: The booster response re-showed most primary clones: 96% CD4, over 80% CD8. Peaking on day 5 versus 15, the secondary response was faster but weaker.

The sequences come from PBMCs, collected on the day of the first yellow fever vaccination. V and J are TRBV27 and TRBJ1-5; the D gene is possibly TRBD1 (6 bases). The sequence was collected from a man aged 18 to 30 who received the YFV17D yellow fever vaccine. The CDR3 is CATPAGGRQPQHF. As DNA, the CDR3 is TGTGCCACCCCGGCGGGGGGCAGGCAGCCCCAGCATTTT.